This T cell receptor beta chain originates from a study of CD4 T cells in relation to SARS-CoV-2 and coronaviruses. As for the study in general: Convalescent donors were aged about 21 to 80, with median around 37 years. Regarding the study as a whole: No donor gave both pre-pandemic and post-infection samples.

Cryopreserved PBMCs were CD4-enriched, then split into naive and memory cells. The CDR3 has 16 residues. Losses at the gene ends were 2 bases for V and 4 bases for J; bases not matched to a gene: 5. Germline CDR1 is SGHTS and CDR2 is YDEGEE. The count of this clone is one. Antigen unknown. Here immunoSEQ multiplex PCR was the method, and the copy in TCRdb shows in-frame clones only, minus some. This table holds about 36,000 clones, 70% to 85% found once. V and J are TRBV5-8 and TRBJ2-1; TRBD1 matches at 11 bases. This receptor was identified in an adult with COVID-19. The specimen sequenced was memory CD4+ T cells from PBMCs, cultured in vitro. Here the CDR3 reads CASSFSRDRGYNEQFF. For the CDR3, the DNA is TGTGCCAGCAGCTTCAGTAGGGACAGGGGGTACAATGAGCAGTTCTTC.